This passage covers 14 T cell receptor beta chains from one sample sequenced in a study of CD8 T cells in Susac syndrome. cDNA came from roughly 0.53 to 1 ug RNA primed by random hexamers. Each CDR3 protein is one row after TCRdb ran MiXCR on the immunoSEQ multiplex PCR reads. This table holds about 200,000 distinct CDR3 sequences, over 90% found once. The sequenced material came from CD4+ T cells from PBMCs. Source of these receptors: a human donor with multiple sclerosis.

CDR3 region: CASGDWGSGANVLTF. The CDR3 coding sequence is TGTGCCAGCGGGGACTGGGGCTCTGGGGCCAACGTCCTGACTTTC. The gene calls are TRBV7-9 and TRBJ2-6, with D perhaps TRBD2 (6 bases). The CDR3 is 15 residues long. Trimming took 8 bases from V and 0 from J, leaving 11 bases between them. Germline CDR1 is SEHNR and CDR2 is FQNEAQ (reference sequence).

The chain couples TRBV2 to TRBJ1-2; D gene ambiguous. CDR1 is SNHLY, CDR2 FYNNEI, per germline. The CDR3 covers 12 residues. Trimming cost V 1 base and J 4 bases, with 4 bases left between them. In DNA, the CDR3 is TGTGCCAGCAGTGAAGACAGCTATGGCTACACCTTC. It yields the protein CASSEDSYGYTF.

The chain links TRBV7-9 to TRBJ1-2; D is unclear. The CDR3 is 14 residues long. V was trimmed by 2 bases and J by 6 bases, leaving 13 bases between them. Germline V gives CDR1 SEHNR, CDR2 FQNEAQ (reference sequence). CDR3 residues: CASSLSGPQNGYTF. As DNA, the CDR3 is TGTGCCAGCAGCTTATCGGGTCCTCAGAATGGCTACACCTTC.

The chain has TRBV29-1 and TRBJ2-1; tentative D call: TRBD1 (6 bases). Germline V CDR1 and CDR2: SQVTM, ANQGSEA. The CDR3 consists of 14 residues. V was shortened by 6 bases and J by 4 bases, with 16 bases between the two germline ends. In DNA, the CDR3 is TGCAGCGTAACCGGGACAAGCTTATACAATGAGCAGTTCTTC. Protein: CSVTGTSLYNEQFF.

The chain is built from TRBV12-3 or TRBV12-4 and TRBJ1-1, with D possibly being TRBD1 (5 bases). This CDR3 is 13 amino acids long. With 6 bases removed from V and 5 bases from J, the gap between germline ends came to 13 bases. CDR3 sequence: CASSRTSGTEAFF. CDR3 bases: TGTGCCAGCAGCCGGACAAGTGGAACTGAAGCTTTCTTT.

In DNA form, the CDR3 reads TGTGCCAGCAGCCGAAGATATGGGTGGGCTGAAGCTTTCTTT. This codes for CASSRRYGWAEAFF. This sequence joins TRBV12-3 or TRBV12-4 and TRBJ1-1; D gene unclear. The length of the CDR3 is 14 residues. Trimming took off 6 bases at V and 6 bases at J, with 17 bases between the two ends.

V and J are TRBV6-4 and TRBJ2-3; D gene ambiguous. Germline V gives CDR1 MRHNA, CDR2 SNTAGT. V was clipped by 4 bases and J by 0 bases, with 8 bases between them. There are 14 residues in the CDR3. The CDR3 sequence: CASSVEPSTDTQYF. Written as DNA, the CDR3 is TGTGCCAGCAGTGTGGAACCTAGCACAGATACGCAGTATTTT.

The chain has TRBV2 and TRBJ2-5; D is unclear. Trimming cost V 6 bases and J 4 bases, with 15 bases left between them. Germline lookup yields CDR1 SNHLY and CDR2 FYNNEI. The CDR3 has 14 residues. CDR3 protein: CASSIVVLGETQYF. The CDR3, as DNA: TGTGCCAGCAGCATCGTGGTGCTTGGAGAGACCCAGTACTTC. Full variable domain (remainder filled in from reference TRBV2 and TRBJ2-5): EPEVTQTPSHQVTQMGQEVILRCVPISNHLYFYWYRQILGQKVEFLVSFYNNEISEKSEIFDDQFSVERPDGSNFTLKIRSTKLEDSAMYFCASSIVVLGETQYFGPGTRLLVL.

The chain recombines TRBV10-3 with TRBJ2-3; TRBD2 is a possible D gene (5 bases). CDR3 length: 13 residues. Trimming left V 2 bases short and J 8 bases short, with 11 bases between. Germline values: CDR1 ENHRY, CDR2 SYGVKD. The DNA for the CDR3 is TGTGCCATCAGTGAGGGTCTAGCTCCTACGCAGTATTTT. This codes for CAISEGLAPTQYF.

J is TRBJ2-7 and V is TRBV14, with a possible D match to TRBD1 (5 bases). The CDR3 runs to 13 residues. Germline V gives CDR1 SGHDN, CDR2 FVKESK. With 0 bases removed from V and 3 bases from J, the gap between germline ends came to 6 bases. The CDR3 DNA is TGTGCCAGCAGCCAAGACAGGGACTACGAGCAGTACGTC. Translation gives CASSQDRDYEQYV.

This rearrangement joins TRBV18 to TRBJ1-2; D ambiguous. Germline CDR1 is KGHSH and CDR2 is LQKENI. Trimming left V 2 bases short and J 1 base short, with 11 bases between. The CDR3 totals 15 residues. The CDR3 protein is CASSPVLTDNYGYTF. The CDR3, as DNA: TGTGCCAGCTCACCAGTTCTAACAGATAACTATGGCTACACCTTC.

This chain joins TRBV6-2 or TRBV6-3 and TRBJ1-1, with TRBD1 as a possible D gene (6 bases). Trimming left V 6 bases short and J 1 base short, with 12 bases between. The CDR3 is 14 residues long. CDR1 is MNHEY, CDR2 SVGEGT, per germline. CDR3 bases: TGTGCCAGCAGGGTGGGGGGGCCGAACACTGAAGCTTTCTTT. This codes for CASRVGGPNTEAFF.

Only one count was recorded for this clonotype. The CDR3 here is CACSWGPYGYTF. For the CDR3, the DNA is TGTGCCTGTTCCTGGGGCCCGTATGGCTACACCTTC. The chain combines TRBV30 with TRBJ1-2; possibly TRBD1 for D (5 bases). Germline-derived CDR1 and CDR2 are GTSNPN and SVGIG (reference sequence). The CDR3 totals 12 residues. The V gene lost 6 bases and the J gene lost 5 bases, with 13 bases spanning the gap. Full variable domain (remainder filled in from reference TRBV30 and TRBJ1-2): SQTIHQWPATLVQPVGSPLSLECTVEGTSNPNLYWYRQAAGRGLQLLFYSVGIGQISSEVPQNLSASRPQDRQFILSSKKLLLSDSGFYLCACSWGPYGYTFGSGTRLTVV.

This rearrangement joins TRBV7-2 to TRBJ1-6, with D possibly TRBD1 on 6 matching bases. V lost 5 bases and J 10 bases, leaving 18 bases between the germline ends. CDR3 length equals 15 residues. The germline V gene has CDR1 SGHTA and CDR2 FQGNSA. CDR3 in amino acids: CASSPRDTRSSPLHF. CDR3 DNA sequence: TGTGCCAGCAGCCCCCGGGACACGAGATCGTCACCCCTCCACTTT.